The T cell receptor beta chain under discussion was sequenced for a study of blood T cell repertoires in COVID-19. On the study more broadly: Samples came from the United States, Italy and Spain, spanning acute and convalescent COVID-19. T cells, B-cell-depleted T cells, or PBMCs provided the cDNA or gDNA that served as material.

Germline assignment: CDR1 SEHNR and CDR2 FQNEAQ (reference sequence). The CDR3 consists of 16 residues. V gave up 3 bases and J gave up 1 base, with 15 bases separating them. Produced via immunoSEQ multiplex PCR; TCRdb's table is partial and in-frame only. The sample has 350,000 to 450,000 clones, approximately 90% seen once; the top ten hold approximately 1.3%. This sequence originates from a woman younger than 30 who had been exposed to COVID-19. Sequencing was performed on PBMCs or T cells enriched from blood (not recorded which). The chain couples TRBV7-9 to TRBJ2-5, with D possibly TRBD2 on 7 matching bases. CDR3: CASSLGASGSQETQYF. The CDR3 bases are TGTGCCAGCAGCTTGGGGGCTAGCGGCTCCCAAGAGACCCAGTACTTC.